The 3 T cell receptor delta chains presented below share a single source sample, sequenced in a study of γδ T cells in repeated Plasmodium falciparum infection. Gammadelta T cells were flow-sorted from PBMC into Vgamma9/Vdelta2+ and Vdelta2-negative populations for bulk analysis. TCRdb reprocessed the multiplex PCR reads through CATT. The sample has 90,000 or so delta-chain clones; roughly 0.98% are singletons. The sequencing input was gamma-delta T cells from blood. Source of these receptors: a pool of human donors (malaria-infected and uninfected, not separated).

This clone came up a few times. The amino acid sequence in TCRdb belongs to a much larger clone and departs from this DNA's translation at residue 10, likely a sequencing read error; the sequence shown is translated from the DNA. This chain uses TRDV2 with TRDJ1; 9 bases line up with TRDD3. The J gene, left out of TCRdb, was set here by checking the DNA against germline. CDR1 and CDR2 from the germline V gene are GEAIGNYY and EKD. Germline trimming cut 0 bases from V and 1 base from J; bases unmatched to any gene: 14. CDR3 length equals 19 residues. CDR3 loop: CACDTEYWGTHLGTDKLIF. CDR3 bases: TGTGCCTGTGACACCGAGTACTGGGGGACACACTTGGGCACCGATAAACTCATCTTT.

This clone was observed a handful of times. A much larger clone differs from this one at a single base, so this may be a read error. The chain is built from TRDV2 and TRDJ3; 10 bases are a match to TRDD3. TCRdb records no J gene; here it was assigned by comparing the DNA to germline. The CDR3 length is 27 residues. Germline lookup yields CDR1 GEAIGNYY and CDR2 EKD. J lost 0 bases, V lost 1 base, and 29 bases had no gene match. Here the CDR3 reads CACDTPFSGHPQNGGYRSSWDTRQMFF. The DNA of the CDR3 is TGTGCCTGTGACACTCCGTTTTCTGGGCACCCGCAAAATGGGGGATACCGGAGCTCCTGGGACACCCGACAGATGTTTTTC.

To note about this clone: Different DNA sequences within this sample yield the same CDR3. J is TRDJ1 and V is TRDV2; 13 bases line up with TRDD3. Germline V gene data show CDR1 as GEAIGNYY and CDR2 as EKD. V gave up 1 base and J gave up 4 bases; unmatched junction bases: 11. The CDR3 is 18 residues long. The CDR3 spells CACDTLLGDTRRGDKLIF. The CDR3 DNA follows: TGTGCCTGTGACACTTTACTGGGGGATACGCGGCGCGGCGATAAACTCATCTTT.